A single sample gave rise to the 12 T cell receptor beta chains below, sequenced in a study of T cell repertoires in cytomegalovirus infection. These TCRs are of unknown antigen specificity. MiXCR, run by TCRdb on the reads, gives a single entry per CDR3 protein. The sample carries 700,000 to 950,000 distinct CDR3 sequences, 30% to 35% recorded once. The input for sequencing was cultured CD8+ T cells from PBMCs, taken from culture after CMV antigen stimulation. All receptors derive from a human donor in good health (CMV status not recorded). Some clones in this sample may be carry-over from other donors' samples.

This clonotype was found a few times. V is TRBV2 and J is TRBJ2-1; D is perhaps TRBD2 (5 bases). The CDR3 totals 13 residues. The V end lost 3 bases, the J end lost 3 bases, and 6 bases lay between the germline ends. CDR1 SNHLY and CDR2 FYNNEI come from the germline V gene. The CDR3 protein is CASSEGVYNEQFF. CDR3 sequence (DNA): TGTGCCAGCAGTGAGGGAGTCTACAATGAGCAGTTCTTC. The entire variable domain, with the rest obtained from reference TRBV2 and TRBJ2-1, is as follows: EPEVTQTPSHQVTQMGQEVILRCVPISNHLYFYWYRQILGQKVEFLVSFYNNEISEKSEIFDDQFSVERPDGSNFTLKIRSTKLEDSAMYFCASSEGVYNEQFFGPGTRLTVL.

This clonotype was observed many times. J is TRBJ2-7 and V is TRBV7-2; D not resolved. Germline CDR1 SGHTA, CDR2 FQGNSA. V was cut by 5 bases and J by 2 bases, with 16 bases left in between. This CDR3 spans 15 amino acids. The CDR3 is CASSPLPQDAYEQYF. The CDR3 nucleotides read TGTGCCAGCAGCCCGTTACCTCAGGACGCCTACGAGCAGTACTTC.

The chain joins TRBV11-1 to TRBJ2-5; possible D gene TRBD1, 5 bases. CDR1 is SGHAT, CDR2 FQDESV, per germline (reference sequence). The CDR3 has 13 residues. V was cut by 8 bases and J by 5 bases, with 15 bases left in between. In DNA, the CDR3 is TGTGCCAGCGCCCAGAACAGGCGGGAGACCCAGTACTTC. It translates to CASAQNRRETQYF.

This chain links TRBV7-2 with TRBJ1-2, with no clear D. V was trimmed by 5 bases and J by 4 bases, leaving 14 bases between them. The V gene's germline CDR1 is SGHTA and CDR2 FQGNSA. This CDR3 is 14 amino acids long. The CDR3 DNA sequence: TGTGCCAGCAGCATCCATGACGGGCCCTATGGCTACACCTTC. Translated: CASSIHDGPYGYTF.

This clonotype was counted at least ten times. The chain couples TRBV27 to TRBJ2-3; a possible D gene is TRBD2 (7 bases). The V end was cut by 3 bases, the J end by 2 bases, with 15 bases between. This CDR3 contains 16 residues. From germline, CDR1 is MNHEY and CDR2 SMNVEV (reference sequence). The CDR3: CASSLGRGRNTDTQYF. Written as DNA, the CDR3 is TGTGCCAGCAGTTTGGGGCGGGGGCGAAACACAGATACGCAGTATTTT.

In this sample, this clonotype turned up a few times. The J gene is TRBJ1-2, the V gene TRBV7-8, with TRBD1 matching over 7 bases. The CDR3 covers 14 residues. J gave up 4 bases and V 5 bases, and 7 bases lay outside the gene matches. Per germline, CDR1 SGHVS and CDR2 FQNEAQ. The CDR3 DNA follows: TGTGCCAGCAGCCAGGGACAGAGGTCCTATGGCTACACCTTC. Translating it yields CASSQGQRSYGYTF.

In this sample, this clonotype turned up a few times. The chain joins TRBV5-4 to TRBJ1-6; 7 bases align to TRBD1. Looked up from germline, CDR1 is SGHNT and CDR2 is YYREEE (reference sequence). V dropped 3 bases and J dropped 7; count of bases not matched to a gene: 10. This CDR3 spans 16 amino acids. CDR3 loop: CASSWQTGTVNSPLHF. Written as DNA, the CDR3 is TGTGCCAGCAGCTGGCAAACCGGGACAGTAAATTCACCCCTCCACTTT.

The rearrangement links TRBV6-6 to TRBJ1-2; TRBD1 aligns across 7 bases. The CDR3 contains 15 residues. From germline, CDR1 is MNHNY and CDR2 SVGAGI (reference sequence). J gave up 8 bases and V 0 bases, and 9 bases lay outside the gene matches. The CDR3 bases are TGTGCCAGCAGTTACTCCAGACAGGGCCAGGAGGGCTACACCTTC. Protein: CASSYSRQGQEGYTF.

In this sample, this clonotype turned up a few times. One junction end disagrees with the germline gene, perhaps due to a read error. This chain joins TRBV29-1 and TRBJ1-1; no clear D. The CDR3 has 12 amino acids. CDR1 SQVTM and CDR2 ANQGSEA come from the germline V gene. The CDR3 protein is CSAHPSDTEAFF. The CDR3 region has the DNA TGCAGCGCTCACCCGTCCGACACCGAAGCTTTCTTT.

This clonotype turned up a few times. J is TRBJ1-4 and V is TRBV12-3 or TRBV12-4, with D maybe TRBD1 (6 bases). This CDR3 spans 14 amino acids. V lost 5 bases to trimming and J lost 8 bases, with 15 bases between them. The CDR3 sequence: CASSLQGTEEKLFF. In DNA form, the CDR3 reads TGTGCCAGCAGTCTACAGGGTACTGAGGAAAAACTGTTTTTT.

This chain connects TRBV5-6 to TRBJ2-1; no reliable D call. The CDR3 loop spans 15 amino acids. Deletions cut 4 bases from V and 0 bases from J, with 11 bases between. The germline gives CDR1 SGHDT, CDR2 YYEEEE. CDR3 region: CASSRGRSSYNEQFF. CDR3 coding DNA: TGTGCCAGCAGCCGCGGCCGGAGCTCCTACAATGAGCAGTTCTTC.

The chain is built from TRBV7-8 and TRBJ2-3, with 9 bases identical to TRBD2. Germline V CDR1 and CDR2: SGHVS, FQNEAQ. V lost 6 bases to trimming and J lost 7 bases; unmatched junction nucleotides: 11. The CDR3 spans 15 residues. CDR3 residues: CASRVGRGGTNTQYF. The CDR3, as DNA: TGTGCCAGCAGGGTGGGGCGGGGGGGTACAAATACGCAGTATTTT.